This T cell receptor beta chain was sequenced during a study of T cells in Graves' hyperthyroidism and ophthalmopathy. Amplification of TCR beta CDR3 regions was performed using RNA transcripts as template. RT-PCR in the first round (using the HTBI primer set) targeted the TCR CDR3. One entry per CDR3 protein results from TCRdb running MiXCR on the multiplex PCR reads. The table has 270,000 or so distinct CDR3 sequences, roughly 15% seen once; the top ten hold more than 30%. CDR3 size: 15 residues. Germline V gene sequence: CDR1 LGHDT, CDR2 YNNKEL (reference sequence). Trimming shortened V by 0 bases and J by 4 bases, and 7 bases separated the two germline ends. Findings of the study overall: The blood repertoire included most of the expanded thyroid clonotypes above 0.001. Median prediction lead before ophthalmopathy onset was 6 to 8 months with the model. Stable hyperthyroidism and ophthalmopathy were separated using 13 V-J signatures.

This clonotype was detected a few times. The antigen remains unidentified. The sequenced material came from blood. The source of this sequence is a woman aged 50 to 60 with Graves' hyperthyroidism that later progressed to Graves' ophthalmopathy. The chain recombines TRBV3-1 with TRBJ1-6; D uncertain. CDR3 in amino acids: CASSQDRGYNSPLHF. The CDR3 DNA follows: TGTGCCAGCAGCCAAGATCGGGGATATAATTCACCCCTCCACTTT.